Presented here are 9 T cell receptor beta chains from one specimen sequenced in a study of memory CD4+ T cells and cytomegalovirus serostatus. Single viable CD3+CD4+CD8-CD45RO+ cells were sorted as the memory CD4+ T cells. The protocol was immunoSEQ multiplex PCR, while the TCRdb copy is restricted to in-frame clones and leaves out a portion. The sample shows 61,000 or so clones, around three quarters of them seen only once. The specimen was memory CD4+ T cells from blood. These TCRs come from an adult in good health and CMV-seronegative. Some clones in this sample may be carry-over from other donors' samples.

The chain is built from TRBV5-1 and TRBJ1-1; D is unclear. Per the germline V gene, CDR1 is SGHRS and CDR2 is YFSETQ. The CDR3 loop spans 16 amino acids. The V and J ends lost 0 bases and 0 bases respectively, with 12 bases between them. CDR3: CASSLGPWNLNTEAFF. CDR3 nucleotides: TGCGCCAGCAGCTTGGGCCCATGGAACCTGAACACTGAAGCTTTCTTT. The whole variable domain, filled in from reference TRBV5-1 and TRBJ1-1, reads KAGVTQTPRYLIKTRGQQVTLSCSPISGHRSVSWYQQTPGQGLQFLFEYFSETQRNKGNFPGRFSGRQFSNSRSEMNVSTLELGDSALYLCASSLGPWNLNTEAFFGQGTRLTVV.

The chain employs TRBV4-1 and TRBJ2-1; TRBD2 matches 7 bases. The CDR3 runs 14 residues. Unmatched junction bases numbered 8, after V lost 4 bases and J lost 8 bases. CDR1 and CDR2 (germline): MGHRA, YSYEKL. The CDR3 DNA reads as TGCGCCAGCAGCCGTTCCGTGCTAGCGGATGAGCAGTTCTTC. It is translated as CASSRSVLADEQFF.

This sequence joins TRBV5-4 and TRBJ1-2; no reliable D call. Germline loops: CDR1 SGHNT, CDR2 YYREEE (reference sequence). The CDR3 loop spans 14 amino acids. Trimming cost V 2 bases and J 7 bases, with 15 bases left between them. The CDR3 sequence is CASSLGMEGGGYTF. In DNA, the CDR3 is TGTGCCAGCAGCTTAGGTATGGAAGGAGGTGGCTACACCTTC.

The genes are TRBV6-1 and TRBJ2-7, with D uncertain. Trimming took 2 bases from V and 1 from J, leaving 12 bases between them. The CDR3 is made up of 15 amino acids. CDR1 is MNHNS and CDR2 is SASEGT in the germline V gene. The CDR3 here is CASSEFPVGSYEQYF. The CDR3 DNA follows: TGTGCCAGCAGTGAATTCCCTGTCGGTTCCTACGAGCAGTACTTC.

The chain couples TRBV15 to TRBJ2-7, with D unresolved. V was shortened by 0 bases and J by 2 bases, with 20 bases between the two germline ends. The CDR3 is 18 amino acids. The germline CDR1 and CDR2 sequences are LNHNV and YYDKDF (reference sequence). CDR3 loop: CATSRDFAGAQWAYEQYF. The CDR3 DNA is TGTGCCACCAGCAGAGATTTTGCCGGTGCCCAGTGGGCCTACGAGCAGTACTTC.

The gene calls are TRBV12-5 and TRBJ1-1; 8 nucleotides agree with TRBD1. Germline values: CDR1 LGHNT, CDR2 FRNRAP. V lost 0 bases, J lost 7 bases, and 7 bases stayed unmatched. The CDR3 totals 15 residues. The CDR3 DNA reads TGTGCTAGTGGTTTGGTACCCGGACAGGGACTTGAAGCTTTCTTT. Translated, it gives CASGLVPGQGLEAFF.

As DNA, the CDR3 is TGTGCCAGCAGCAAGTGGGCAGCAATAAGCACAGATACGCAGTATTTT. The encoded protein is CASSKWAAISTDTQYF. The chain joins TRBV27 to TRBJ2-3; no clear D. Per germline, CDR1 MNHEY and CDR2 SMNVEV (reference sequence). The CDR3 is made up of 16 amino acids. The V and J ends lost 6 bases and 0 bases respectively, with 16 bases between them.

The gene calls are TRBV27 and TRBJ2-3, with TRBD1 matching over 10 bases. This CDR3 is built from 13 residues. The J segment lost 8 bases and the V segment lost 6 bases, leaving 5 bases of the junction unmatched. The germline V gene has CDR1 MNHEY and CDR2 SMNVEV (reference sequence). CDR3 nucleotide sequence: TGTGCCAGCAGGACAGGGGGCATGGGTACGCAGTATTTT. Its translation is CASRTGGMGTQYF.

With regard to this clone: The junction and the germline gene differ at one end; a read error may be behind it. The gene calls are TRBV7-7 and TRBJ2-1, with D maybe TRBD1 (6 bases). The length of the CDR3 is 16 residues. The germline gives CDR1 SSHAT, CDR2 FNYEAQ (reference sequence). The CDR3 nucleotides are TGTGCTAGCAGCTTAGGGGGTTTGGGGGAATACAATGAGCAGTTCTTC. Translation gives CASSLGGLGEYNEQFF.